The 5 T cell receptor beta chains presented below share a single source sample, sequenced in a study of cytomegalovirus exposure and HLA in healthy donors. Amplification used 60 Vbeta primers and 13 Jbeta primers. Libraries were prepared by immunoSEQ multiplex PCR; TCRdb keeps only in-frame clonotypes and omits some of them. The table shows hundreds of thousands of clones, with approximately 81% occurring only once. The sample was PBMCs. These receptors all stem from a man aged 30 to 45 in good health and CMV-seronegative.

This clone showed up just once. V and J are TRBV4-3 and TRBJ2-7; a weak D match, TRBD1 (7 bases). The CDR3 is 17 residues long. Trimming stripped 0 bases from V and 6 bases from J, with 21 bases between. Per germline, CDR1 LGHNA and CDR2 YSLEER. CDR3 residues: CASSQERAGQRSSEQYF. The CDR3 DNA follows: TGCGCCAGCAGCCAAGAGAGGGCGGGACAGCGGTCTAGCGAGCAGTACTTC.

The gene calls are TRBV5-6 and TRBJ1-6, with D uncertain. There are 14 residues in the CDR3. Between the trimmed V and J ends, which lost 1 base and 9 bases, there was a span of 11 bases. Germline assignment: CDR1 SGHDT and CDR2 YYEEEE. The CDR3 sequence: CASSLIGDGSPLHF. The CDR3 nucleotides read TGTGCCAGCAGCTTGATCGGGGATGGTTCACCCCTCCACTTT.

The rearrangement links TRBV28 to TRBJ2-3; the D is unclear. Trimming left V 6 bases short and J 4 bases short, with 14 bases between. The CDR3 is made up of 14 amino acids. Germline-derived CDR1 and CDR2 are MDHEN and SYDVKM. The CDR3 region is CASSPLRSADTQYF. The DNA for the CDR3 is TGTGCCAGCAGCCCTTTAAGAAGCGCAGATACGCAGTATTTT.

This chain links TRBV2 with TRBJ2-5; D gene ambiguous. The length of the CDR3 is 11 residues. Germline values: CDR1 SNHLY, CDR2 FYNNEI. The V gene lost 3 bases and the J gene lost 4 bases, with 3 bases spanning the gap. In DNA, the CDR3 is TGTGCCAGCAGTGACCTAGAGACCCAGTACTTC. It yields the protein CASSDLETQYF.

V gene TRBV27 combines with J gene TRBJ1-1; possibly TRBD1 for D (6 bases). Germline V gene data show CDR1 as MNHEY and CDR2 as SMNVEV (reference sequence). Trimming left V 2 bases short and J 6 bases short, with 13 bases between. The CDR3 has 14 amino acids. The CDR3: CASSLQGTFAEAFF. The CDR3 DNA reads TGTGCCAGCAGTTTACAGGGGACATTCGCTGAAGCTTTCTTT.